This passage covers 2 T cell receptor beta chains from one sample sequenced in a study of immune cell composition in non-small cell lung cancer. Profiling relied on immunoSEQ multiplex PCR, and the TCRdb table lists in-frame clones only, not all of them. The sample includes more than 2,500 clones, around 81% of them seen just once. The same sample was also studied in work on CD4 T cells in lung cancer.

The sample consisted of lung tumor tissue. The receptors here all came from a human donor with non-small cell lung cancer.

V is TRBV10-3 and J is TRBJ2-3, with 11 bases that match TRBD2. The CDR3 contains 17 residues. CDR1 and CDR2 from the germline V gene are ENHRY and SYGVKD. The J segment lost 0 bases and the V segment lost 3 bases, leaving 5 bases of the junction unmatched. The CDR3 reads CAISDTSGGTSTDTQYF. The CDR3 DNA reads TGTGCCATCAGTGACACTAGCGGGGGCACTAGCACAGATACGCAGTATTTT.

This chain's CDR3 is CASSLASPIGGETQYF. Written as DNA, the CDR3 is TGTGCCAGCAGCTTAGCTAGCCCAATAGGCGGGGAGACCCAGTACTTC. The rearrangement links TRBV7-9 to TRBJ2-5, with D possibly TRBD2 on 5 matching bases. Per germline, CDR1 SEHNR and CDR2 FQNEAQ (reference sequence). V was shortened by 0 bases and J by 5 bases, with 16 bases between the two germline ends. The CDR3 totals 16 residues. The full variable domain, rest sourced from reference TRBV7-9 and TRBJ2-5, is DTGVSQNPRHKITKRGQNVTFRCDPISEHNRLYWYRQTLGQGPEFLTYFQNEAQLEKSRLLSDRFSAERPKGSFSTLEIQRTEQGDSAMYLCASSLASPIGGETQYFGPGTRLLVL.